The clone carrying this T cell receptor (beta chain) was picked up a small number of times. No antigen is known for it. These data belong to a study of OX40 agonist ivuxolimab in advanced cancers. The study, taken as a whole, reports: Expanded clones were, on average, more numerous in CD8+ T cells than in CD4+. Doses of 0.1 to 3.0 mg/kg were accompanied by clonal expansion of CD4+ and CD8+ blood T cells by week 6. Expanded peripheral T-cell antigen specificity went undetermined.

V shed 4 bases and J 5 bases; nucleotides not matched to a gene: 7. The CDR3 spans 16 residues. In germline, CDR1 is MNHNS, CDR2 SASEGT. TCRdb's copy holds only in-frame clones and misses some; the assay was immunoSEQ multiplex PCR. The data contain tens of thousands of clones, approximately 78% of them singletons. The input for sequencing was CD4+ or CD8+ T cells sorted from blood, taken in a trial of the OX40 agonist ivuxolimab. The chain couples TRBV6-1 to TRBJ1-5, with TRBD1 matching over 11 bases. The TCR sequence derives from an adult with an advanced solid tumor such as melanoma, head and neck, liver or kidney cancer. The CDR3 region has the DNA TGTGCCAGCAGTGTTTGGACAGGGGGCTCTGATCAGCCCCAGCATTTT. Protein: CASSVWTGGSDQPQHF.